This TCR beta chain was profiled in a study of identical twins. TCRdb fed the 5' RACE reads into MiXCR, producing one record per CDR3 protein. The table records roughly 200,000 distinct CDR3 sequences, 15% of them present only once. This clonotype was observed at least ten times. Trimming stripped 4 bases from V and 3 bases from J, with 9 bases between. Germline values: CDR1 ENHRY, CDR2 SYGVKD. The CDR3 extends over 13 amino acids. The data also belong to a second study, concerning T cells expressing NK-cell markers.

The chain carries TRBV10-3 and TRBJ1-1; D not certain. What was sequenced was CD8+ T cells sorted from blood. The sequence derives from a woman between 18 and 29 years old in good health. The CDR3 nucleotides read TGTGCCATCAGTGGTCCTGAGGACACTGAAGCTTTCTTT. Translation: CAISGPEDTEAFF.